A selection of T cell receptor beta chains follows, all from one sample in a study of graft-versus-host responses after intestinal transplantation. The repertoire was sequenced with immunoSEQ multiplex PCR; TCRdb's copy has only in-frame clones and lacks some. This table holds around 100,000 clones, approximately 94% found once. Their antigens remain unidentified. The material sequenced was unstimulated CD4+ T cells sorted from spleen or lymph node cells, taken before transplant. These receptors all come from a human donor who was the organ donor for an intestinal transplant. CDR3s include the opening cysteine and the closing phenylalanine or tryptophan. D genes are given only for firm matches. Some rows mark clone size as missing; the rest say once, few, many or name a class of expanded clone.

d_gene	v_gene	j_gene	len	abundance	CDR3aa	CDR3nt
-	TRBV11-2	TRBJ2-3	13	-	CASSLAMRDTQYF	TGTGCCAGCAGCTTAGCTATGAGGGATACGCAGTATTTT
TRBD2	TRBV7-9	TRBJ2-1	17	-	CASSLWLSGRKDNEQFF	TGTGCCAGCAGCTTATGGCTTAGCGGGAGAAAAGACAATGAGCAGTTCTTC
-	TRBV9	TRBJ2-1	13	once	CASSVKPGNEQFF	TGTGCCAGCAGCGTAAAACCAGGGAATGAGCAGTTCTTC
-	TRBV7-6	TRBJ1-1	13	-	CASSLSGDTEAFF	TGTGCCAGCAGCTTATCAGGGGACACTGAAGCTTTCTTT
-	TRBV14	TRBJ2-7	15	few	CASSQGTGSGVEQYF	TGTGCCAGCAGCCAAGGAACAGGCTCGGGGGTGGAGCAGTACTTC
-	TRBV6-5	TRBJ2-2	13	-	CASTRRNTGELFF	TGTGCCAGCACGAGAAGGAACACCGGGGAGCTGTTTTTT
TRBD1	TRBV9	TRBJ2-7	15	-	CASSDTGQRSYEQYF	TGTGCCAGCAGCGACACGGGACAGAGATCCTACGAGCAGTACTTC
-	TRBV1	TRBJ2-7	16	-	CTSSQIAGGMFREQYF	TGCACCAGCAGCCAAATAGCGGGAGGGATGTTTCGGGAGCAGTACTTC
-	TRBV20-1	TRBJ2-5	11	-	CTVDSQETQYF	TGCACCGTCGACAGTCAAGAGACCCAGTACTTC
-	TRBV10-3	TRBJ1-3	15	few	CAISSGRESGNTIYF	TGTGCCATCAGTTCGGGCAGGGAGTCGGGAAACACCATATATTTT
-	TRBV20-1	TRBJ2-1	11	-	CSITGRREQFF	TGCAGCATTACAGGGCGGCGTGAGCAGTTCTTC
-	TRBV19	TRBJ2-1	15	once	CASSIDVSSYNEQFF	TGTGCCAGTAGTATAGACGTTAGCTCCTACAATGAGCAGTTCTTC
-	TRBV7-9	TRBJ2-3	16	-	CASSLAGTYSADTQYF	TGTGCCAGCAGCTTAGCGGGGACATATTCGGCAGATACGCAGTATTTT
-	TRBV6-5	TRBJ2-3	13	-	CASSYRVADTQYF	TGTGCCAGCAGTTACAGGGTAGCAGATACGCAGTATTTT
-	TRBV20-1	TRBJ2-7	11	-	CSARDSYEQYF	TGCAGTGCTAGAGATTCCTACGAGCAGTACTTC
-	TRBV19	TRBJ1-1	11	once	CASTTGAEAFF	TGTGCCAGTACCACGGGGGCTGAAGCTTTCTTT
-	TRBV5-1	TRBJ2-7	13	few	CASSLGAVYEQYF	TGCGCCAGCAGCTTAGGGGCCGTCTACGAGCAGTACTTC
TRBD1	TRBV6-5	TRBJ1-5	13	-	CASCETGGNPQHF	TGTGCCAGCTGTGAAACAGGGGGCAATCCCCAGCATTTT
-	TRBV2	TRBJ2-7	14	-	CASSPEQGSYEQYF	TGTGCCAGCAGTCCCGAACAGGGCTCCTACGAGCAGTACTTC
-	TRBV6-1	TRBJ2-7	11	-	CASSSWREQYF	TGTGCCAGCAGTTCATGGCGCGAGCAGTACTTC
-	TRBV2	TRBJ2-7	13	-	CASSGSPIYEQYF	TGTGCCAGCAGTGGGTCTCCAATCTACGAGCAGTACTTC
-	TRBV11-2	TRBJ2-5	15	-	CASRAGSLVGMAQYF	TGTGCCAGCAGGGCAGGGTCTCTGGTCGGGATGGCCCAGTACTTC
-	TRBV7-2	TRBJ2-5	13	-	CASSLLAQETQYF	TGTGCCAGCAGCTTGCTAGCACAAGAGACCCAGTACTTC
TRBD1	TRBV6-5	TRBJ1-5	13	-	CASSWDRDQPQHF	TGTGCCAGCAGTTGGGACAGAGATCAGCCCCAGCACTTT
TRBD2	TRBV5-1	TRBJ2-1	15	-	CASSSGLGLGNEQFF	TGCGCCAGCAGCTCCGGACTAGGACTCGGCAATGAGCAGTTCTTC
-	TRBV5-1	TRBJ2-5	14	-	CASSFGRSKETQYF	TGCGCCAGCAGCTTCGGCCGGTCCAAAGAGACCCAGTACTTC
TRBD1	TRBV5-4	TRBJ1-1	14	few	CASSRNRGGTEAFF	TGTGCCAGCAGCCGCAACAGGGGAGGGACTGAAGCTTTCTTT
-	TRBV4-1	TRBJ2-1	14	-	CASSTSDSYNEQFF	TGCGCCAGCAGCACCTCGGACAGCTACAATGAGCAGTTCTTC
TRBD2	TRBV7-2	TRBJ2-5	12	once	CASGRGMETQYF	TGTGCCAGCGGGAGGGGTATGGAGACCCAGTACTTC
-	TRBV2	TRBJ2-1	15	-	CASTTLGGYYNEQFF	TGTGCCAGCACCACCTTGGGGGGTTATTACAATGAGCAGTTCTTC
-	TRBV9	TRBJ2-1	14	-	CASSVVSGVGEQFF	TGTGCCAGCAGCGTAGTTTCAGGCGTGGGTGAGCAGTTCTTC